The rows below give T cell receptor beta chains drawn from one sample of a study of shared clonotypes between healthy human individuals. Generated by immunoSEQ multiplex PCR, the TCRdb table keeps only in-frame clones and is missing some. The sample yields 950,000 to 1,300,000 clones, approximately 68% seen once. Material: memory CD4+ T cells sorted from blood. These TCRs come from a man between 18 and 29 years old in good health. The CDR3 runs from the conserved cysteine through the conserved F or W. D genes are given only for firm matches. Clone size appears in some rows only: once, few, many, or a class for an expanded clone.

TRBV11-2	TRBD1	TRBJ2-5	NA	TGTGCCAGCAGCTTAGGTGCAGGGGGCTCGGGGAGGGAGACCCAGTACTTC	CASSLGAGGSGRETQYF
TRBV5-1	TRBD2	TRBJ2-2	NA	TGCGCCAGCAGCTTCGGGACTAGCGGGAGGGCAAATGTCGGGGAGCTGTTTTTT	CASSFGTSGRANVGELFF
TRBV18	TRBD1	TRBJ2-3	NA	TGTGCCAGCTCATCTACAGGGGGCACCGCAGATACGCAGTATTTT	CASSSTGGTADTQYF
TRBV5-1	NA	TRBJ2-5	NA	TGCGCCAGCAGCCGGGGGAGAGAGACCCAGTACTTC	CASSRGRETQYF
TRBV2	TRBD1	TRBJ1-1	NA	TGTGCCAGCACTATTCGGGGCGTAAGGGGGCTCGGGACTGAAGCTTTCTTT	CASTIRGVRGLGTEAFF
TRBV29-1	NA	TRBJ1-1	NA	TGCAGCGTGGAAGGACCTTTCTTT	CSVEGPFF
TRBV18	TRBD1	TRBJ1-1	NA	TGTGCCAGCTCACCATACGGACAGGGGATGTCTGAAGCTTTCTTT	CASSPYGQGMSEAFF
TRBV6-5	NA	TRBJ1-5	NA	TGTGCCAGCAGATTAAACAGGGACCAGCCCCAGCATTTT	CASRLNRDQPQHF
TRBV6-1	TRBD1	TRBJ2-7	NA	TGTGCCAGCAGTGGGGACAGGGGGAATCTCTACGAGCAGTACTTC	CASSGDRGNLYEQYF
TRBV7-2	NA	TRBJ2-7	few	TGTGCCAGCACCCCGGGGGTAAGCTACGAGCAGTACTTC	CASTPGVSYEQYF
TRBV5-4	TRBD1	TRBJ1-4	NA	TGTGCCAGCAGCTTGGGGATGGACAGGGGTAATGAAAAACTGTTTTTT	CASSLGMDRGNEKLFF
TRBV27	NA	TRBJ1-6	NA	TGTGCCAGCAGGCCAGGCCGACGAGGGGCCCTCCACTTT	CASRPGRRGALHF
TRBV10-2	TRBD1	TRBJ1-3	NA	TGCGCCAGCAGTGAGTCGGGACAGGGTTCGGGAGACACCATATATTTT	CASSESGQGSGDTIYF
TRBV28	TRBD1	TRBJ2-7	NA	TGTGCCAGCAGCGCTGGACAGGGCCCGATCTCCTACGAGCAGTACTTC	CASSAGQGPISYEQYF
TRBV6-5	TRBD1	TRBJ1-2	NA	TGTGCCAGCAGTTACCCAGACAGGGCCGGCTACACCTTC	CASSYPDRAGYTF
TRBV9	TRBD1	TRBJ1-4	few	TGTGCCAGCAGCCCCACAGGGGACTATAATGAAAAACTGTTTTTT	CASSPTGDYNEKLFF
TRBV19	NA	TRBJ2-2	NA	TGTGCCAGTAGTATCACTCTACTAAAGACCGGGGAGCTGTTTTTT	CASSITLLKTGELFF
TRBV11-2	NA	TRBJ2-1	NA	TGTGCCAGCAGCATTACCGGGACCCTAAACAATGAGCAGTTCTTC	CASSITGTLNNEQFF
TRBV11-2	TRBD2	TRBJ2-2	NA	TGTGCCAGCAGCGTAGGGACTAGCGTTAGCGGGGAGCTGTTTTTT	CASSVGTSVSGELFF
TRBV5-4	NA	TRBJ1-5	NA	TGTGCCGGAAGCCAGGGTGTGGAAAGCAATCAGCCCCAGCATTTT	CAGSQGVESNQPQHF
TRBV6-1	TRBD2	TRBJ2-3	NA	TGTGCCAGCAGTGAATGGGGAGTCCCCGCGGGAGACAGCACAGATACGCAGTATTTT	CASSEWGVPAGDSTDTQYF
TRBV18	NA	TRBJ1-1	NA	TGTGCCAGCTCACCCTTCGAGACAGGTTTGAACACTGAAGCTTTCTTT	CASSPFETGLNTEAFF
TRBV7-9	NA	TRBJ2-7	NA	TGTGCCAGCAGCTTATCCAGCAAGGACTTC	CASSLSSKDF
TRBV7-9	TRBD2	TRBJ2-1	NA	TGTGCCAGCAGCTTAGGGACTAGCGGGAACTACAATGAGCAGTTCTTC	CASSLGTSGNYNEQFF
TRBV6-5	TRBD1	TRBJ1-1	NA	TGTGCCAGCAGCCCTCAGGGACAGGGAAGGGAAGCTTTCTTT	CASSPQGQGREAFF
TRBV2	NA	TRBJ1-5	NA	TGTGCCAGCAGTGATTTCCGGAACGGCGACAATCAGCCCCAGCATTTT	CASSDFRNGDNQPQHF
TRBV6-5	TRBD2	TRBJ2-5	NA	TGTGCCAGCAGCCCGCGGGGGAAATCTGGGGAGACCCAGTACTTC	CASSPRGKSGETQYF
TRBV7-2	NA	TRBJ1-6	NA	TGTGCCAGCAGCTTAGAAACGGCCCGGGATTCACCCCTCCACTTT	CASSLETARDSPLHF
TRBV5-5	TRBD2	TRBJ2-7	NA	TGTGCCAGCAGCTTGGTGGCTAGCGGGGGTAACGAGCAGTACTTC	CASSLVASGGNEQYF
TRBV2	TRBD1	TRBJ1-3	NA	TGTGCCAGCAGCCCCGGACAGGGGTCTGGAAACACCATATATTTT	CASSPGQGSGNTIYF
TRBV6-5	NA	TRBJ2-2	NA	TGTGCCAGCAGCCTACCAACGGGTACCGGGGAGCTGTTTTTT	CASSLPTGTGELFF
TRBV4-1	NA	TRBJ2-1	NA	TGCGCCAGCAGCCAAGACCTCGGGGGCTCCTACAATGAGCAGTTCTTC	CASSQDLGGSYNEQFF
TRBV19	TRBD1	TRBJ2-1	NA	TGTGCCAGTAGGGAACCGGGACAGGGGGTGGGACAGTTCTTC	CASREPGQGVGQFF
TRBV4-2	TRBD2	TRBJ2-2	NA	TGTGCCAGCAGCCAAGAGGAGCCTAGCGGGGGGGTAGGTTGGGAGCTGTTTTTT	CASSQEEPSGGVGWELFF
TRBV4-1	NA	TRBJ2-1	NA	TGCGCCAGCAGCCAAGATGCGGGGGCGTCCTACAATGAGCAGTTCTTC	CASSQDAGASYNEQFF
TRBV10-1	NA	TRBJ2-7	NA	TGCGCCAGCGAAAAGTGTCAGGGTTTAAATGACGAGCAGTACTTC	CASEKCQGLNDEQYF
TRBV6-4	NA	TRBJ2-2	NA	TGTGCCAGCAGTGACTCGGGCACCGGGGAGCTGTTTTTT	CASSDSGTGELFF
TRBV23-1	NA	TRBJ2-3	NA	TGCGCCCAAACCCGGAGTCGTCGGGCCAGATATACGCAGTATTTT	CAQTRSRRARYTQYF
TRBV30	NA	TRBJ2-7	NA	TGTGCCTGGAGTGTACTTGGGCAGGGGTCAAGCGAGCAGTACTTC	CAWSVLGQGSSEQYF
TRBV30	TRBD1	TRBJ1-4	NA	TGTGCCTGGAGTGTGGGACAGGTCAATGAAAAACTGTTTTTT	CAWSVGQVNEKLFF
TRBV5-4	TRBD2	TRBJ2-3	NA	TGTGCCAGCAGCTCCGGGACTAGCGGGATCCGATCGCCAGATACGCAGTATTTT	CASSSGTSGIRSPDTQYF
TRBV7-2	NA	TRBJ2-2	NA	TGTGCCAGCAGCCTTAGCAGTCCCGGGGAGCTGTTTTTT	CASSLSSPGELFF
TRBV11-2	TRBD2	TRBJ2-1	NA	TGTGCCAGCAGCCCCGGGACTAGGGCCAATGAGCAGTTCTTC	CASSPGTRANEQFF
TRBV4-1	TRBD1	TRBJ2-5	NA	TGCGCCAGCACCCCTTTTAACAGGGGAAACCAAGAGACCCAGTACTTC	CASTPFNRGNQETQYF
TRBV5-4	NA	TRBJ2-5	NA	TGTGCCAGCAGCTTGGCCAGGCTTGGGGAGACCCAGTACTTC	CASSLARLGETQYF
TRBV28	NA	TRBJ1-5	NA	TGTGCCACCCTGGCCCGCAATCAGCCCCAGCATTTT	CATLARNQPQHF
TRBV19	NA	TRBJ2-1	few	TGTGCCAGTAGTAGGTGGGACCCTGGGGTGACTAGTCCGCTATCTTCTTACAATGAGCAGTTCTTC	CASSRWDPGVTSPLSSYNEQFF
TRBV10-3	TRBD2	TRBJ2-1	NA	TGTGCCATCAGTGGAATGGCTAGCGGGAGTGATGAGCAGTTCTTC	CAISGMASGSDEQFF
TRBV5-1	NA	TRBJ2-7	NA	TGCGCCAGCAGCTTGGGACAGGTCTCCTACGAGCAGTACTTC	CASSLGQVSYEQYF
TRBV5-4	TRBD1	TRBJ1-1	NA	TGTGCCAGCAGCTCTCCGGGACAGGAAAGGACTGAAGCTTTCTTT	CASSSPGQERTEAFF
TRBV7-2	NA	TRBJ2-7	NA	TGTGCCAGCGGCCCGACAGGCTCCTACGAGCAGTACTTC	CASGPTGSYEQYF
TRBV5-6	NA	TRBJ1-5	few	TGTGCCAGCAGCCGTACAGGGATGGATCAGCCCCAGCATTTT	CASSRTGMDQPQHF
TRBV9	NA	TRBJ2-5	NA	TGTGCCAGCAGCGTAGGAGAATACCGCCAAGAGACCCAGTACTTC	CASSVGEYRQETQYF
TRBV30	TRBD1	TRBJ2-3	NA	TGTGCCTGGGGACAGGACACAGATACGCAGTATTTT	CAWGQDTDTQYF